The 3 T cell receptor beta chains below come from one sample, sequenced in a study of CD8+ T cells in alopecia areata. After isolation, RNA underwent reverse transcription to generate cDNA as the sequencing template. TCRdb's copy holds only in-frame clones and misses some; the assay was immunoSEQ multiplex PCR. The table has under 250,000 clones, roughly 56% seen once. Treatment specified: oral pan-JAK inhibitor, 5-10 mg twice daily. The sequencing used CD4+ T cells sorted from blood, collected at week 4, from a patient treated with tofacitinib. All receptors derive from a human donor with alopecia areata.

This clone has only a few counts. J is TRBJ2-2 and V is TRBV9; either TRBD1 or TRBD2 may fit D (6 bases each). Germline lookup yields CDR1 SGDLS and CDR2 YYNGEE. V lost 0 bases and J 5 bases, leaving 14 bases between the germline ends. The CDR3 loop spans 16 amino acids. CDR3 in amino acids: CASSVEGGWRTGELFF. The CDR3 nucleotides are TGTGCCAGCAGCGTAGAGGGGGGCTGGCGGACCGGGGAGCTGTTTTTT.

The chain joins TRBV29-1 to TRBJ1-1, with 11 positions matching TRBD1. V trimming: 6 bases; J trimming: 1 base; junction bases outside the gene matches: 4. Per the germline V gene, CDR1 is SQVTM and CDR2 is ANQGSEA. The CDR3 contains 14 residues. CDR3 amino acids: CSVPGQGGNTEAFF. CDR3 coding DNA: TGCAGCGTCCCGGGACAGGGGGGGAACACTGAAGCTTTCTTT. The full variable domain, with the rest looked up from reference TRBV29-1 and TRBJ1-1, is SAVISQKPSRDICQRGTSLTIQCQVDSQVTMMFWYRQQPGQSLTLIATANQGSEATYESGFVIDKFPISRPNLTFSTLTVSNMSPEDSSIYLCSVPGQGGNTEAFFGQGTRLTVV.

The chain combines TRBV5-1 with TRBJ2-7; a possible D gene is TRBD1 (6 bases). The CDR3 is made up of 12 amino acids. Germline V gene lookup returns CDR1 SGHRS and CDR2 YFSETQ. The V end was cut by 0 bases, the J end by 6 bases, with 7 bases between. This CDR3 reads CASSLDRVEQYF. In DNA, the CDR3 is TGCGCCAGCAGCTTGGACAGGGTCGAGCAGTACTTC.